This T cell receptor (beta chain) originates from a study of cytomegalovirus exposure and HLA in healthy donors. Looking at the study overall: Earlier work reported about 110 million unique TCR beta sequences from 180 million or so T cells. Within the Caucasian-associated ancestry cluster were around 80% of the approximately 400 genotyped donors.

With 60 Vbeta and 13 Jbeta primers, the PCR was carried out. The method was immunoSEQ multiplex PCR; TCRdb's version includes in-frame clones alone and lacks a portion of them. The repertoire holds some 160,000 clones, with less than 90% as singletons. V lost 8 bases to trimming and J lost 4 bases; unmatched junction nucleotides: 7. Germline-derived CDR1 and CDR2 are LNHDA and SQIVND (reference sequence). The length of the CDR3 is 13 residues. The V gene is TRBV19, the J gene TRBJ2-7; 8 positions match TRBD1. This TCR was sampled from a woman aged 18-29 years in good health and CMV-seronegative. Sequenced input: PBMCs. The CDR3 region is CASRAGGQYEQYF. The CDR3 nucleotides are TGTGCCAGTCGGGCAGGGGGCCAGTACGAGCAGTACTTC.